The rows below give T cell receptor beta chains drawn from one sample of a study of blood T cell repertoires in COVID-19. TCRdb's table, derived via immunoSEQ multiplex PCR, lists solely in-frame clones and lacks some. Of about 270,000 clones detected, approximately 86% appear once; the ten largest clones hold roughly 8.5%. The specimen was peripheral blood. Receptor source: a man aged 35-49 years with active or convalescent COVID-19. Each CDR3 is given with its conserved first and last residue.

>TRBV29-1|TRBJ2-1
CSARGIGSSSYNEQFF
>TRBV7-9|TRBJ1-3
CASSSRQTRSGNTIYF
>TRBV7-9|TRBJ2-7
CASSFGGTSYEQYF
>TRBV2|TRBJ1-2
CASSEGQGAGGYTF
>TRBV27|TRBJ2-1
CASSFQGWSEQFF
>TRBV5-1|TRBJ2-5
CASSTGGQQETQYF
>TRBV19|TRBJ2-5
CASRDRGKETQYF
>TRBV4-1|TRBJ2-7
CASSPGLAGYEQYF
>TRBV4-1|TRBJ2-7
CASSLTTETYEQYF
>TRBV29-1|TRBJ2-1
CSGQREGGSREFF
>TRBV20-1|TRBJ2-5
CSAIQETQYF
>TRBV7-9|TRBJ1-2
CASSVRGYGYTF
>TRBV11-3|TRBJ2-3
CASSLGADTQYF
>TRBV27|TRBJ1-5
CASGGRVDNQPQHF
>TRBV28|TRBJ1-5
CASVRQGEWRNQPQHF
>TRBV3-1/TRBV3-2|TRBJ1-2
CASSRPLTGPYGYTF
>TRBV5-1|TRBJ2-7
CASSLEGLAGNDEQYF
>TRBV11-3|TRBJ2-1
CASSLPGARYNEQFF
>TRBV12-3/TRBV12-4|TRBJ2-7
CASSLREYEQYF
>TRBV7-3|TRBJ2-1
CASSLGGLAGGSEQFF
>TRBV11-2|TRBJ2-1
CASSLVVSPNEQFF
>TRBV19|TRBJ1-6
CASSFAPTGSPLHF
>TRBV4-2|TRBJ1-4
CASSPGQYSEKLFF
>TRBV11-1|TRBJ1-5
CASSQGGAAQPQHF
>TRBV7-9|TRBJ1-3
CASSRDRRFGNTIYF
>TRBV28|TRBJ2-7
CASTSGNAFFEQYF
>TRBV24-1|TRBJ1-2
CATSDPDRDGYTF
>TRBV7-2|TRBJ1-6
CASSLRDRGGSPLHF
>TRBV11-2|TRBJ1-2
CASSLGRWGRMPKNYGYTF
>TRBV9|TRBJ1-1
CASSFSTGGGNTEAFF
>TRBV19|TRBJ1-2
CASSTRQGNNYGYTF
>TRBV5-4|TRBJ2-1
CASSSQYTQFF
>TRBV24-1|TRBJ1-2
CATSDTQGAYGYTF
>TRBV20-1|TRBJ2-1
CSASRETIQFF
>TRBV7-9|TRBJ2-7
CASSLLATSSYEQYF
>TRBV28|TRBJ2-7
CASTRGDRGNEQYF
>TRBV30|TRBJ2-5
CAPGDSSQETQYF
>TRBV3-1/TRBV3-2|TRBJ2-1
CASSPSVAGREKFF
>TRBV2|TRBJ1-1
CASSESQGGWTEAFF
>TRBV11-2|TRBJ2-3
CASSLAPVHRDTQYF
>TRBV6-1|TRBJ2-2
CASSELALGELFF
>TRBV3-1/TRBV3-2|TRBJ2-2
CASSLRAGTSTGELFF
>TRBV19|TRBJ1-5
CASSLDRGAYQPQHF
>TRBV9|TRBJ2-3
CASSLPTGADTQYF
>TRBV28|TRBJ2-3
CASSSPSGGQTDTQYF
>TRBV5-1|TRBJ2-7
CASSPDIPYEQYF
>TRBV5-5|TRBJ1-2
CASSLVGRGMGGYTF
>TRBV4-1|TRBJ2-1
CASSQSLGQGGNEQFF
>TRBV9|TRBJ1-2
CASSVDWTQVSGYTF
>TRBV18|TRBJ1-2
CASSPSTGDYGYTF
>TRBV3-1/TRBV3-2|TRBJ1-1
CASSQGGSGTEAFF
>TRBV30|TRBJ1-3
CASWSTGPSGNTIYF
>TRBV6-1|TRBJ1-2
CASSERGGTGYTF
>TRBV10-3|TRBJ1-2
CAIRVGGSDYGYTF
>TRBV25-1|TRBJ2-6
CASSEVWGDPSGANVLTF